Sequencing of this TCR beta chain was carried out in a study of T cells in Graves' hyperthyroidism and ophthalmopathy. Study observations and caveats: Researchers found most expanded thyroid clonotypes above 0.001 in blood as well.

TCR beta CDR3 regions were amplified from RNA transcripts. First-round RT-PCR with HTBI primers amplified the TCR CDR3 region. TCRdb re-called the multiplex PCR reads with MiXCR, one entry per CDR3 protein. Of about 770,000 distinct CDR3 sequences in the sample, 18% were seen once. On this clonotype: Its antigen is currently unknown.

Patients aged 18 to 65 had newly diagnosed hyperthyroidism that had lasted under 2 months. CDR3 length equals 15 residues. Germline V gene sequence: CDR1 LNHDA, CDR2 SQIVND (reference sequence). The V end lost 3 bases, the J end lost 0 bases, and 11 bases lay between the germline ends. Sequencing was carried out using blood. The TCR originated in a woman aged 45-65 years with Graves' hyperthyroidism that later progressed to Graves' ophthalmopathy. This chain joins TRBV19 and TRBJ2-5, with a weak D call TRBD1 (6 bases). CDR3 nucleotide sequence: TGTGCCAGTAGTATGGGGCAGGGGTACCAAGAGACCCAGTACTTC. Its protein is CASSMGQGYQETQYF.